A selection of T cell receptor beta chains follows, all from one sample in a study of shared clonotypes between healthy human individuals. The repertoire was sequenced with immunoSEQ multiplex PCR; TCRdb's copy has only in-frame clones and lacks some. The table has roughly 450,000 clones, less than 85% seen once. Sequenced input: PBMCs. The receptor source for this set is a woman in her 40s in good health. Some clones in this sample may be carry-over from other donors' samples. The CDR3 runs from the conserved cysteine through the conserved F or W. The D gene is left open where the match is weak. The listing skips clone size in some rows; elsewhere it reads once, few, many or a size class.

NA	TRBV5-8	NA	CASSLVGETQYF
NA	TRBV7-9	once	CASSLQAGNTIYF
NA	TRBV5-6	few	CASSPRWGNYGYTF
NA	TRBV19	NA	CASSMTGARGTQYF
NA	TRBV15	NA	CATSRERLATDTQYF
NA	TRBV5-1	few	CASSPAPNQPQHF
TRBD2	TRBV9	NA	CASSAGTSLGNEQFF
TRBD1	TRBV18	NA	CASSALAGTGIGFSGNTIYF
NA	TRBV19	NA	CASSIYSAGQDNEQFF
NA	TRBV20-1	NA	CSVGEQYF
NA	TRBV4-2	few	CASSQGGGTNEKLFF
TRBD1	TRBV15	many	CATSRAQGDNQPQHF
NA	TRBV19	NA	CASSIERGVGNQPQHF
TRBD1	TRBV9	NA	CASSVGQGFGYTF
NA	TRBV19	NA	CASSMGTGNEQFF
NA	TRBV7-6	NA	CASSLGGAASSYNSPLHF
TRBD2	TRBV19	NA	CASMRTTSGRVNEQFF
TRBD2	TRBV5-1	few	CASSRTSGTWDEQFF
NA	TRBV29-1	once	CTPAGQPSPGGETQYF
NA	TRBV29-1	NA	CSVQGVGETQYF
TRBD2	TRBV5-8	NA	CASSGWTSGFSYNEQFF
TRBD2	TRBV18	NA	CASSYTPGTSGQETQYF
TRBD2	TRBV10-3	NA	CAISEEGLAREETQYF
NA	TRBV7-6	NA	CASSLALGGFTGELFF
TRBD2	TRBV28	NA	CASSSPTTSGRGEQFF
TRBD1	TRBV20-1	NA	CSSTGDTEAFF
NA	TRBV27	NA	CASSSNPVAIRGHGYTF
NA	TRBV28	few	CASSRGGPVETQYF
NA	TRBV11-2	NA	CASSLDFQGGFDEQYF
TRBD2	TRBV27	NA	CATSRRLAGVGTDTQYF
NA	TRBV5-1	NA	CASSLQGGRGNTGELFF
TRBD2	TRBV2	NA	CASSLLAGGSYEQYF
NA	TRBV5-5	NA	CASSYDPQNGELFF
TRBD1	TRBV6-5	once	CASNQGANSYNEQFF
NA	TRBV27	NA	CASSARVLETQYF
TRBD2	TRBV14	few	CASSQEFAGGPGEQFF
TRBD1	TRBV25-1	NA	CASRRTGQLHNGYTF
TRBD1	TRBV13	few	CASSSGTGVGNYGYTF
TRBD2	TRBV9	NA	CASSVDKWGGSAGANVLTF
NA	TRBV5-1	NA	CASSLAPSYEQYF
TRBD1	TRBV6-6	NA	CASSAQGARQPQHF
TRBD1	TRBV5-6	NA	CASSVGTDSTDTQYF
NA	TRBV18	NA	CASSPDSNYGYTF
TRBD1	TRBV28	NA	CASRTGVVPYEQYF